This entry is about one TCR beta chain. Execution of the assay was at deep level. Profiling relied on immunoSEQ multiplex PCR, and the TCRdb table lists in-frame clones only, not all of them. The table records 950,000 to 1,200,000 clones, 70% to 85% of them present only once. The length of the CDR3 is 14 residues. The germline V and J ends were trimmed by 0 bases and 5 bases, with 11 bases remaining between them. Per germline, CDR1 SGHRS and CDR2 YFSETQ. This sample stems from a study of shared clonotypes between healthy human individuals. This receptor was identified in a man aged 18 to 29 in good health. Some clones in this sample may be carry-over from other donors' samples. The rearrangement uses TRBV5-1 and TRBJ1-2; D call uncertain. The sequencing input was memory CD4+ T cells from PBMCs. As to subset: CD45RA-negative fraction. The CDR3 loop is CASSLGGRTYGYTF. The CDR3 region has the DNA TGCGCCAGCAGCTTGGGCGGCAGGACTTATGGCTACACCTTC.